Listed here are 15 T cell receptor beta chains from one sample, sequenced in a study of cytomegalovirus exposure and HLA in healthy donors. Generated by immunoSEQ multiplex PCR, the TCRdb table keeps only in-frame clones and is missing some. Of more than 85,000 clones in the sample, about nine tenths are singletons; the top ten hold more than 2%. The specimen sequenced was PBMCs. Source of these receptors: a woman aged 18-30 years in good health and CMV-seronegative.

The genes are TRBV7-2 and TRBJ2-1; D call uncertain. The CDR3 length is 16 residues. From germline, CDR1 is SGHTA and CDR2 FQGNSA. V was trimmed by 1 base and J by 8 bases, leaving 18 bases between them. CDR3 amino acids: CASSLGSSPLGDEQFF. The CDR3 region has the DNA TGTGCCAGCAGCTTAGGGAGCTCCCCATTGGGTGATGAGCAGTTCTTC.

This chain connects TRBV6-5 to TRBJ1-3; D may be TRBD1 (6 bases). V was pared by 6 bases and J by 3 bases, with 9 bases between. The CDR3 consists of 13 residues. The germline V gene encodes CDR1 MNHEY and CDR2 SVGAGI. The CDR3 loop reads CASRGALGNTIYF. The CDR3 region has the DNA TGTGCCAGCAGGGGGGCGCTTGGAAACACCATATATTTT.

This chain uses TRBV5-8 with TRBJ1-3, with D possibly matching TRBD1 (6 bases). Germline assignment: CDR1 SGHTS and CDR2 YDEGEE. The V gene lost 4 bases and the J gene lost 4 bases, with 12 bases spanning the gap. The CDR3 consists of 14 residues. The CDR3 coding sequence is TGTGCCAGCAGCCAATTCCAGGGGGGAAACACCATATATTTT. Translated, it gives CASSQFQGGNTIYF.

This sequence joins TRBV30 and TRBJ2-7; D might be TRBD1 (5 bases). Germline assignment: CDR1 GTSNPN and CDR2 SVGIG (reference sequence). The ends were cut back, 3 bases at V and 2 bases at J, with 11 bases in the middle. This CDR3 has 13 residues. CDR3 sequence (DNA): TGTGCCTGGAGAGACAAGACAGCCTACGAGCAGTACTTC. Its translation is CAWRDKTAYEQYF.

J is TRBJ2-5 and V is TRBV13; 11 bases match TRBD1. The J segment lost 2 bases and the V segment lost 5 bases, leaving 10 bases of the junction unmatched. Germline lookup yields CDR1 PRHDT and CDR2 FYEKMQ (reference sequence). CDR3 length: 17 amino acids. CDR3 loop: CASSLDPGQGGQETQYF. For the CDR3, the DNA is TGTGCCAGCAGCCTAGACCCGGGACAGGGGGGGCAAGAGACCCAGTACTTC.

The count of this clone is one. The chain recombines TRBV6-4 with TRBJ2-7; TRBD2 agrees at 12 bases. The junction had 10 bases not matched to a gene; V was cut back by 6 bases and J by 4 bases. The CDR3 has 16 amino acids. In germline, CDR1 is MRHNA, CDR2 SNTAGT. CDR3 region: CASRGTLAGGLYEQYF. In DNA form, the CDR3 reads TGTGCCAGCAGGGGGACCCTAGCGGGAGGGCTATACGAGCAGTACTTC.

J is TRBJ2-5 and V is TRBV10-3, with D possibly being TRBD2 (6 bases). The CDR3 consists of 13 residues. Germline V gene sequence: CDR1 ENHRY, CDR2 SYGVKD. V was cut by 4 bases and J by 4 bases, with 10 bases left in between. CDR3 loop: CAISVAGPETQYF. The CDR3 DNA sequence: TGTGCCATCAGTGTGGCGGGGCCAGAGACCCAGTACTTC.

This clone was recorded a few times. The rearrangement joins TRBV27 to TRBJ2-2; TRBD1 might be the D (6 bases). This CDR3 contains 15 residues. V shed 8 bases and J shed 4 bases, with 17 bases lying between them. CDR1 and CDR2 (germline): MNHEY, SMNVEV (reference sequence). The CDR3 coding sequence is TGTGCCAGCTTAACGACAGGAGCTAGCACCGGGGAGCTGTTTTTT. As protein: CASLTTGASTGELFF.

This chain uses TRBV30 with TRBJ2-2, with D unresolved. This CDR3 spans 14 amino acids. V dropped 1 base and J dropped 4 bases, with 10 bases sitting between them. Looked up from germline, CDR1 is GTSNPN and CDR2 is SVGIG (reference sequence). The CDR3 DNA sequence: TGTGCCTGGAGTGAGTCAGGTTCCACCGGGGAGCTGTTTTTT. It specifies CAWSESGSTGELFF.

The chain uses TRBV2 and TRBJ2-3; a possible D gene is TRBD2 (5 bases). The V end lost 6 bases, the J end lost 0 bases, and 13 bases lay between the germline ends. Germline loops: CDR1 SNHLY, CDR2 FYNNEI. The CDR3 spans 15 residues. This CDR3 reads CASSPIGISTDTQYF. The CDR3 DNA reads as TGTGCCAGCAGCCCAATCGGGATCAGCACAGATACGCAGTATTTT.

V and J are TRBV5-4 and TRBJ2-1, with D possibly being TRBD2 (6 bases). This CDR3 has 16 residues. Trimming cost V 0 bases and J 8 bases, with 18 bases left between them. Germline loops: CDR1 SGHNT, CDR2 YYREEE (reference sequence). Here the CDR3 reads CASSLAFRGSRDEQFF. CDR3 nucleotides: TGTGCCAGCAGCTTGGCCTTTCGGGGGTCGCGGGATGAGCAGTTCTTC.

This rearrangement joins TRBV7-9 to TRBJ2-5, with 10 positions matching TRBD2. The CDR3 runs 15 residues. The V and J ends lost 2 bases and 5 bases, in that order; junction bases with no gene match: 5. Germline-derived CDR1 and CDR2 are SEHNR and FQNEAQ (reference sequence). The CDR3 sequence: CASSLWLAGEETQYF. The CDR3 DNA sequence: TGTGCCAGCAGCTTATGGCTAGCGGGAGAGGAGACCCAGTACTTC.

The chain employs TRBV5-6 and TRBJ2-7; the match to TRBD1 covers 7 bases. The V gene end was trimmed by 5 bases and the J gene end by 4 bases; junction bases not matched to a gene: 9. In germline, CDR1 is SGHDT, CDR2 YYEEEE. The CDR3 is 14 amino acids. The CDR3 reads CASRDEGAGYEQYF. CDR3 bases: TGTGCCAGCAGGGACGAGGGGGCTGGTTACGAGCAGTACTTC.

The chain is built from TRBV28 and TRBJ1-5; 9 nucleotides match TRBD1. V was clipped by 5 bases and J by 5 bases; unmatched bases: 4. The CDR3 runs 14 residues. Germline V gene sequence: CDR1 MDHEN, CDR2 SYDVKM. The CDR3 region is CASSLQGAYQPQHF. CDR3 DNA sequence: TGTGCCAGCAGTCTACAGGGGGCATATCAGCCCCAGCATTTT.

The V and J genes are TRBV9 and TRBJ2-3; 7 positions match TRBD2. Germline CDR1 reads SGDLS; CDR2 reads YYNGEE. The length of the CDR3 is 16 residues. V was clipped by 2 bases and J by 2 bases; unmatched bases: 8. CDR3 protein: CASSVVGGRSTDTQYF. CDR3 bases: TGTGCCAGCAGCGTCGTGGGCGGGAGATCCACAGATACGCAGTATTTT.